This T cell receptor beta chain originates from a study of T cell responses to AZD1222 COVID-19 vaccine. V lost 4 bases, J lost 1 base, and 4 bases stayed unmatched. This CDR3 has 15 amino acids. From germline, CDR1 is SGHVS and CDR2 FQNEAQ. The protocol was immunoSEQ multiplex PCR, while the TCRdb copy is restricted to in-frame clones and leaves out a portion. The table shows 130,000 to 150,000 clones, with about 81% occurring only once. A word on this clone: The antigen remains unidentified.

Study-level findings and limits: The sample set comprised mostly white British donors with more females, and clonal diversity was possibly underestimated. Only six people who got AZD1222 tested seropositive at baseline.

The sample was peripheral blood, taken on day 0 of MenACWY control vaccination. This receptor was taken from an adult in good health. The chain combines TRBV7-8 with TRBJ1-5, with 7 bases identical to TRBD1. The DNA for the CDR3 is TGTGCCAGCAGCTCCCAGGGGGGAAGCAATCAGCCCCAGCATTTT. Its protein is CASSSQGGSNQPQHF.